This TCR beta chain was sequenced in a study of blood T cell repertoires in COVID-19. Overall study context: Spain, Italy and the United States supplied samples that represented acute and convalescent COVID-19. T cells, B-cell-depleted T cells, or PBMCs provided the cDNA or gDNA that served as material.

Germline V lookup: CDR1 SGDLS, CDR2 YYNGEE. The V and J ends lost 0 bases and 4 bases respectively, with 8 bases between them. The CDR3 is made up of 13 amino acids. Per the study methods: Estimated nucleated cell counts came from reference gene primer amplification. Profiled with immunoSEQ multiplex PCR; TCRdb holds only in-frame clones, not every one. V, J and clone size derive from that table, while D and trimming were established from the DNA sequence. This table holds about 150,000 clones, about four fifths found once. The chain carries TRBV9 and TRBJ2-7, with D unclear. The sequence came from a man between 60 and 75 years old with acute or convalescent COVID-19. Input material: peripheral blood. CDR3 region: CASSVDRDYEQYF. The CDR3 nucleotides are TGTGCCAGCAGCGTAGACAGAGATTACGAGCAGTACTTC.